The 15 T cell receptor beta chains below all came from one sample that was sequenced in a study of control samples from healthy donors and cancer patients. Profiling relied on immunoSEQ multiplex PCR, and the TCRdb table lists in-frame clones only, not all of them. The sample has around 93,000 clones; 80% to 90% are singletons. Material: blood. The receptor source for this set is a man younger than 45 in good health.

The chain has TRBV19 and TRBJ1-1; D gene unclear. In germline, CDR1 is LNHDA, CDR2 SQIVND (reference sequence). The CDR3 is 14 residues long. V dropped 3 bases and J dropped 1 base, with 9 bases sitting between them. CDR3: CASSISPGNTEAFF. The CDR3 DNA reads TGTGCCAGTAGTATTTCCCCCGGGAACACTGAAGCTTTCTTT.

The chain has TRBV28 and TRBJ2-4; unclear D gene. Germline loops: CDR1 MDHEN, CDR2 SYDVKM. Trimming took off 3 bases at V and 6 bases at J, with 3 bases between the two ends. CDR3 size: 11 residues. CDR3 residues: CASSFINIQYF. CDR3 nucleotides: TGTGCCAGCAGTTTTATAAACATTCAGTACTTC. The whole variable domain, remainder taken from reference TRBV28 and TRBJ2-4, is DVKVTQSSRYLVKRTGEKVFLECVQDMDHENMFWYRQDPGLGLRLIYFSYDVKMKEKGDIPEGYSVSREKKERFSLILESASTNQTSMYLCASSFINIQYFGAGTRLSVL.

V and J are TRBV10-3 and TRBJ1-5; no reliable D call. The ends were cut back, 0 bases at V and 7 bases at J, with 16 bases in the middle. The germline V gene has CDR1 ENHRY and CDR2 SYGVKD. The CDR3 is made up of 16 amino acids. The CDR3, as DNA: TGTGCCATCAGTGAGTCGGGAAGGGCGGGTAACCAGCCCCAGCATTTT. It translates to CAISESGRAGNQPQHF.

This chain links TRBV14 with TRBJ2-5; D ambiguous. V lost 2 bases to trimming and J lost 2 bases, with 6 bases between them. Germline CDR1 is SGHDN and CDR2 is FVKESK. The CDR3 totals 13 residues. This CDR3 reads CASSQNSQETQYF. Written as DNA, the CDR3 is TGTGCCAGCAGCCAAAACTCTCAAGAGACCCAGTACTTC. Using reference TRBV14 and TRBJ2-5 for the parts outside the CDR3, the full variable domain is EAGVTQFPSHSVIEKGQTVTLRCDPISGHDNLYWYRRVMGKEIKFLLHFVKESKQDESGMPNNRFLAERTGGTYSTLKVQPAELEDSGVYFCASSQNSQETQYFGPGTRLLVL.

The rearrangement links TRBV9 to TRBJ2-1; 8 bases are shared with TRBD2. The junction had 4 bases not matched to a gene; V was cut back by 1 base and J by 4 bases. The CDR3 totals 15 residues. CDR1 is SGDLS and CDR2 is YYNGEE in the germline V gene. The CDR3 nucleotides are TGTGCCAGCAGCGTAACGCGGGAGGTGTACAATGAGCAGTTCTTC. Protein product: CASSVTREVYNEQFF.

The rearrangement links TRBV7-3 to TRBJ2-7; the match to TRBD1 covers 10 bases. In germline, CDR1 is SGHTA, CDR2 FQGTGA. The J segment lost 2 bases and the V segment lost 5 bases, leaving 15 bases of the junction unmatched. The CDR3 is 18 residues long. The CDR3 DNA reads TGTGCCAGCAGCCCATCCGGAAAGGGGGACAGGGGTGCCTACGAGCAGTACTTC. Protein product: CASSPSGKGDRGAYEQYF. Looking up the rest from reference TRBV7-3 and TRBJ2-7 gives the full variable domain: GAGVSQTPSNKVTEKGKYVELRCDPISGHTALYWYRQSLGQGPEFLIYFQGTGAADDSGLPNDRFFAVRPEGSVSTLKIQRTERGDSAVYLCASSPSGKGDRGAYEQYFGPGTRLTVT.

V is TRBV9 and J is TRBJ2-3; 9 bases match TRBD1. The ends lost 0 bases at V and 5 bases at J; junction bases unmatched: 10. The CDR3 contains 17 residues. CDR1 and CDR2 (germline): SGDLS, YYNGEE. The CDR3 protein is CASSVVPGTGSGDTQYF. DNA for the CDR3: TGTGCCAGCAGCGTAGTCCCCGGGACAGGGTCGGGAGATACGCAGTATTTT. The full variable domain, its missing parts supplied by reference TRBV9 and TRBJ2-3, is DSGVTQTPKHLITATGQRVTLRCSPRSGDLSVYWYQQSLDQGLQFLIQYYNGEERAKGNILERFSAQQFPDLHSELNLSSLELGDSALYFCASSVVPGTGSGDTQYFGPGTRLTVL.

This clone was counted a single time. CDR3 DNA sequence: TGTGCCAGCAGCCCAGGGGGAGCGAACACTGAAGCTTTCTTT. Its protein product is CASSPGGANTEAFF. The chain uses TRBV4-2 and TRBJ1-1, with TRBD1 matching over 7 bases. V was clipped by 4 bases and J by 1 base; unmatched bases: 3. Germline V lookup: CDR1 LGHNA, CDR2 YNFKEQ. This CDR3 has 14 residues.

The chain carries TRBV3-1 (or the pseudogene TRBV3-2) and TRBJ1-1, with D possibly TRBD1 on 5 matching bases. V gave up 0 bases and J gave up 0 bases, with 14 bases separating them. The CDR3 extends over 17 amino acids. Germline V gene sequence: CDR1 LGHDT, CDR2 YNNKEL (reference sequence). CDR3 DNA: TGTGCCAGCAGCCAAGAGTGGACAAGCCGGATGAACACTGAAGCTTTCTTT. Its translation is CASSQEWTSRMNTEAFF.

The chain carries TRBV7-9 and TRBJ2-5, with no clear D. Trimming shortened V by 4 bases and J by 5 bases, and 14 bases separated the two germline ends. The CDR3 runs 14 residues. The germline CDR1 and CDR2 sequences are SEHNR and FQNEAQ (reference sequence). CDR3 loop: CASSSQWVGETQYF. The CDR3 coding sequence is TGTGCCAGCAGCTCACAGTGGGTGGGGGAGACCCAGTACTTC.

The chain uses TRBV5-1 and TRBJ2-5, with 8 bases that match TRBD1. Trimming removed 4 bases from V and 3 bases from J; junction bases left unmatched: 5. CDR1 is SGHRS, CDR2 YFSETQ, per germline. There are 14 residues in the CDR3. The CDR3 loop is CASSIGQGEETQYF. The CDR3 DNA follows: TGCGCCAGCAGCATCGGACAGGGAGAAGAGACCCAGTACTTC.

The rearrangement links TRBV4-1 to TRBJ1-1; the D gene is possibly TRBD1 (5 bases). V gave up 0 bases and J gave up 1 base, with 9 bases separating them. There are 15 residues in the CDR3. The V gene's germline CDR1 is MGHRA and CDR2 YSYEKL. The CDR3 sequence is CASSQDGQGNTEAFF. For the CDR3, the DNA is TGCGCCAGCAGCCAAGATGGTCAGGGGAACACTGAAGCTTTCTTT.

The chain has TRBV21-1 and TRBJ1-1; the table's D call, TRBD1, was not checked against the DNA. TRBV21-1 has pseudogene status. The length of the CDR3 is 17 residues. The chain's CDR3 is CASSKVEAGGVNTEAFF. The CDR3 nucleotides are TGTGCCAGCAGCAAAGTCGAGGCAGGGGGTGTGAACACTGAAGCTTTCTTT.

The rearrangement uses TRBV7-2 and TRBJ2-5, with D unresolved. The CDR3 runs to 14 residues. Trimming pared 1 base from V and 2 bases from J, leaving 8 bases between. Germline V gene sequence: CDR1 SGHTA, CDR2 FQGNSA. The CDR3 is CASSLGKGQETQYF. The DNA for the CDR3 is TGTGCCAGCAGCTTAGGAAAAGGTCAAGAGACCCAGTACTTC.

The genes are TRBV18 and TRBJ2-2; no clear D. Germline V CDR1 and CDR2: KGHSH, LQKENI. V was cut by 3 bases and J by 4 bases, with 12 bases left in between. The CDR3 is 15 residues long. The CDR3 DNA reads TGTGCCAGCTCACCTCGGGTAGACTCCACCGGGGAGCTGTTTTTT. Its translation: CASSPRVDSTGELFF.